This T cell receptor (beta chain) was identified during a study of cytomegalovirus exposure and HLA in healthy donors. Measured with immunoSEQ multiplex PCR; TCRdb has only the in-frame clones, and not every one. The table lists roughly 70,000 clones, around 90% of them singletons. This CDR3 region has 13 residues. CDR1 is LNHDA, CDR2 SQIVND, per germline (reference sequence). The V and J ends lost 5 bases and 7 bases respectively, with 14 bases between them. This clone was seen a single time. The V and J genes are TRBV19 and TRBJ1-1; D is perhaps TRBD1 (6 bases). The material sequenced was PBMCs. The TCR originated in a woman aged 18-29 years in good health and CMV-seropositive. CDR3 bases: TGTGCCAGTAGTGTAAGACAGGAGCTTGAAGCTTTCTTT. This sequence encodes CASSVRQELEAFF.